This entry lists 4 T cell receptor beta chains sequenced from one sample in a study of immune heterogeneity within non-small cell lung tumors (dated by TCRdb to the late 2010s). Genomic DNA extracted from bulk tumor tissue served as TCR template, with roughly 660 ng gDNA amplified per sample. Multiple biopsies per primary tumor were taken during surgery, spaced as far apart as possible within the tumor mass. The study cohort was described as untreated, and the patients were newly diagnosed NSCLC cases having curative surgery. TCRdb lists the instrument as HiSeq X Ten. The TCR beta CDR3 region was amplified with a multiplex PCR system whose first round of approximately 10 cycles used 32 V-gene forward primers and 13 J-gene reverse primers. TCRdb reprocessing: public reads trimmed at Q25 with fastp, clones called with MiXCR, in-frame beta chains kept. Each CDR3 protein appears once, grouped with its most common genes and DNA. For this sample the table gives 3,500 to 4,500 distinct CDR3 sequences, of which 27% were detected only once. The ten biggest clones cover about 12% of the sample.

Sequenced input: lung tumor tissue. These receptors were obtained from a man aged 60-69 years with non-small cell lung cancer.

Only a few counts were recorded for this clonotype. A junction boundary mismatches the germline segment, possibly from a read error. The chain uses TRBV18 and TRBJ1-5; 8 bases fit TRBD1. Germline assignment: CDR1 KGHSH and CDR2 LQKENI. The CDR3 runs 15 residues. CDR3: CASSPQGASNQHQHF. In nucleotides, the CDR3 is TGTGCCAGCTCACCGCAGGGGGCGAGCAATCAGCACCAGCATTTT.

J is TRBJ2-2 and V is TRBV19; a weak D match, TRBD1 (7 bases). CDR1 is LNHDA, CDR2 SQIVND, per germline (reference sequence). This CDR3 has 14 residues. With 4 bases removed from V and 6 bases from J, the gap between germline ends came to 12 bases. The CDR3 is CASSRSRGAGELFF. CDR3 bases: TGTGCCAGTAGTAGGAGCAGGGGGGCCGGGGAGCTGTTTTTT.

In this sample, this clonotype turned up a few times. A read error is possible here, since a much larger clone lies one base away. The rearrangement links TRBV28 to TRBJ2-2; D gene unclear. The ends were cut back, 7 bases at V and 2 bases at J, with 11 bases in the middle. This CDR3 contains 14 residues. Per the germline V gene, CDR1 is MDHEN and CDR2 is SYDVKM. This chain's CDR3 is CASTPRTNTGELFF. In DNA, the CDR3 is TGTGCCAGCACTCCCCGGACCAACACCGGGGAGCTGTTTTTT.

The gene calls are TRBV27 and TRBJ2-3, with 8 nucleotides matching TRBD1. The V segment lost 2 bases and the J segment 4 bases; nucleotides outside the gene matches: 2. The germline CDR1 and CDR2 sequences are MNHEY and SMNVEV (reference sequence). The CDR3 totals 14 residues. Written as DNA, the CDR3 is TGTGCCAGCAGTTTAACAGGGGGGCCAGATACGCAGTATTTT. Its protein is CASSLTGGPDTQYF.